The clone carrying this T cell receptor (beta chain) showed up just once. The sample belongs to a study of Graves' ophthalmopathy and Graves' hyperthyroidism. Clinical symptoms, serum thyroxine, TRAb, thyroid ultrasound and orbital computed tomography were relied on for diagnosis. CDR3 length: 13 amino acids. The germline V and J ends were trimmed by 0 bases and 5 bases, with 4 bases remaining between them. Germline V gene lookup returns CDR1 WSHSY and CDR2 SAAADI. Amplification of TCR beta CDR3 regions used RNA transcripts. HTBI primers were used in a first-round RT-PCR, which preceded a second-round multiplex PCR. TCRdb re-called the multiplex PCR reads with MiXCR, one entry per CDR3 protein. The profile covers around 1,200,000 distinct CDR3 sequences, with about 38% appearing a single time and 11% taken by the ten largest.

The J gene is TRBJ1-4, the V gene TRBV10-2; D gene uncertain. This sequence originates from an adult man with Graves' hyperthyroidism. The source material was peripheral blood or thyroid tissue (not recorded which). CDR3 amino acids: CASSESRNEKLFF. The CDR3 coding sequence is TGCGCCAGCAGTGAGTCCCGAAATGAAAAACTGTTTTTT.